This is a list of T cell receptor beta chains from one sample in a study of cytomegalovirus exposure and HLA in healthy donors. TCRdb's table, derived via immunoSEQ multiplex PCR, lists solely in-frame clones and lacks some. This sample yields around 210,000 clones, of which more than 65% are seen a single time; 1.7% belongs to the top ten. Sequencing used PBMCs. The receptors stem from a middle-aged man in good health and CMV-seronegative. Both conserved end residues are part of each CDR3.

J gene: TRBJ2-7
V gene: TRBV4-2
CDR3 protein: CASSQDLAISYEQYF

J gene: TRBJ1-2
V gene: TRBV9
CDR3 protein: CASRTGTGVYGYTF

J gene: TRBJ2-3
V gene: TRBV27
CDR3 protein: CASSFGLAGTDTQYF

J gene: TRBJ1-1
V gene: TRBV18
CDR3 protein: CASSPGQNTEAFF

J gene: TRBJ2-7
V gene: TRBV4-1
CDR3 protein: CASSQGAGPTYEQYF

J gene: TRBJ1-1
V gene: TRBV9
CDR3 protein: CASSSGADEAFF

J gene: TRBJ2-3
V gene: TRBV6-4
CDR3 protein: CASSDGSGTGGGTQYF

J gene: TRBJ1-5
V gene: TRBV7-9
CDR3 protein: CASSRVGTGIGNQPQHF

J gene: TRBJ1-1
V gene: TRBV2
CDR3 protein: CASRPRRGNTEAFF

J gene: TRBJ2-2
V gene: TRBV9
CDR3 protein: CASSRLPAGDTGELFF